This TCR beta chain was documented in a study of T-cell memory formation after mild COVID-19. Findings of the study overall: Clones that got smaller from day 15 to 85 had even CD4/CD8, while clones growing later tipped toward CD4+. Pre-infection memory harbored some responding clones, suggesting cross-reactive memory joined.

This clonotype was seen more than once but under ten times. Antigen unknown. The V gene end was trimmed by 2 bases and the J gene end by 8 bases; junction bases not matched to a gene: 8. The CDR3 runs to 15 residues. Per the germline V gene, CDR1 is SGHTA and CDR2 is FQGNSA. MiXCR was run by TCRdb on the 5' RACE reads, yielding one entry per CDR3 protein. This table has 200,000 to 250,000 distinct CDR3 sequences, 8% to 10% appearing once. The origin of this receptor is a man in his late teens or twenties who had mild COVID-19 (a few samples of this study predate the infection). Cell type and time point are not known. The sample taken for sequencing was PBMCs or a T cell subset sorted from them (not recorded which). The V gene is TRBV7-2, the J gene TRBJ1-4; 7 nucleotides agree with TRBD1. The CDR3 region is CASSLYQGVGEKLFF. The CDR3 region has the DNA TGTGCCAGCAGCTTATATCAGGGGGTAGGGGAAAAACTGTTTTTT.